These 21 T cell receptor beta chains were all obtained from the same sample, sequenced in a study of shared clonotypes between healthy human individuals. Profiling relied on immunoSEQ multiplex PCR, and the TCRdb table lists in-frame clones only, not all of them. The sample gives millions of clones, approximately 90% of which show up once; 0.11% to 0.15% is in the top ten. The material sequenced was naive CD4+ T cells sorted from blood. Documented subset: CD45RA+ positively selected. Source of these receptors: a man aged 18 to 30 in good health.

The V call is TRBV4-3, the J call TRBJ2-3; a possible D gene is TRBD2 (5 bases). Trimming took 0 bases from V and 1 from J, leaving 14 bases between them. Germline V CDR1 and CDR2: LGHNA, YSLEER. This CDR3 region has 17 residues. The CDR3 here is CASSQDLRTFGTDTQYF. The CDR3 DNA reads TGCGCCAGCAGCCAAGATTTGAGGACTTTCGGCACAGATACGCAGTATTTT.

The CDR3 spells CASSLERINSPLHF. The CDR3 region has the DNA TGTGCCAGCAGCTTGGAACGGATTAATTCACCCCTCCACTTT. The V and J genes are TRBV5-6 and TRBJ1-6; D is ambiguous. The CDR3 spans 14 residues. Per germline, CDR1 SGHDT and CDR2 YYEEEE. Trimming stripped 0 bases from V and 6 bases from J, with 7 bases between.

CDR3 region: CASSLGTTNTQYF. CDR3 DNA sequence: TGTGCCAGCAGCTTAGGGACCACGAATACCCAGTACTTC. The J gene is TRBJ2-5, the V gene TRBV7-9; D gene ambiguous. The CDR3 length is 13 residues. V gave up 1 base and J gave up 8 bases, with 11 bases separating them. In germline, CDR1 is SEHNR, CDR2 FQNEAQ (reference sequence).

The rearrangement uses TRBV9 and TRBJ1-1; TRBD1 might be the D (5 bases). Per the germline V gene, CDR1 is SGDLS and CDR2 is YYNGEE. Trimming stripped 4 bases from V and 0 bases from J, with 10 bases between. The CDR3 length is 14 residues. In DNA, the CDR3 is TGTGCCAGCAGCCGTCGAGGGGTGAACACTGAAGCTTTCTTT. Its translation: CASSRRGVNTEAFF.

This sequence joins TRBV7-9 and TRBJ1-2; 7 bases agree with TRBD1. Germline trimming cut 5 bases from V and 8 bases from J; bases unmatched to any gene: 14. Germline CDR1 reads SEHNR; CDR2 reads FQNEAQ (reference sequence). The CDR3 has 15 residues. Written as DNA, the CDR3 is TGTGCCAGCAGCCCACCCGGAGGGGGCGTCGAGGGCTACACCTTC. Its protein is CASSPPGGGVEGYTF.

This clone came up a few times. The same CDR3 arises from other DNA sequences in this sample as well. This chain connects TRBV11-2 to TRBJ1-2; D is unresolved. The CDR3 sequence is 12 residues long. In germline, CDR1 is SGHAT, CDR2 FQNNGV. Trimming removed 5 bases at V and 2 bases at J, with 6 bases between. The CDR3 is CASSLTNYGYTF. Here the CDR3 DNA reads TGTGCCAGCAGCCTCACGAACTATGGCTACACCTTC.

The chain joins TRBV5-1 to TRBJ2-3, with TRBD2 matching 7 bases. There are 16 residues in the CDR3. Trimming took 0 bases from V and 4 from J; bases not matched to a gene: 8. Germline assignment: CDR1 SGHRS and CDR2 YFSETQ. CDR3 DNA: TGCGCCAGCAGCTTGGTAGGGAGGGAGTCATCAGATACGCAGTATTTT. It yields the protein CASSLVGRESSDTQYF.

This chain connects TRBV5-1 to TRBJ2-5, with D perhaps assigned TRBD1 or TRBD2 (5 bases each). Germline V gives CDR1 SGHRS, CDR2 YFSETQ. This CDR3 is built from 14 residues. V lost 0 bases and J 5 bases, leaving 11 bases between the germline ends. The CDR3 loop is CASSLEVGAETQYF. DNA of the CDR3: TGCGCCAGCAGCTTGGAAGTCGGGGCGGAGACCCAGTACTTC.

The CDR3 spells CASSSGTELAKNIQYF. The CDR3 nucleotides read TGTGCCAGCAGTTCTGGGACGGAGTTAGCCAAAAACATTCAGTACTTC. The chain combines TRBV6-6 with TRBJ2-4, with D perhaps matching TRBD1 or TRBD2 (5 bases each). Germline CDR1 MNHNY, CDR2 SVGAGI (reference sequence). This CDR3 is built from 16 residues. Trimming left V 4 bases short and J 0 bases short, with 13 bases between.

V and J are TRBV4-1 and TRBJ2-7, with D unclear. Germline lookup yields CDR1 MGHRA and CDR2 YSYEKL. V was shortened by 2 bases and J by 5 bases, with 10 bases between the two germline ends. This CDR3 has 13 amino acids. The CDR3 DNA is TGCGCCAGCAGCCAAACAGTTGGGAACGAGCAGTACTTC. Translated, it gives CASSQTVGNEQYF.

This chain joins TRBV7-9 and TRBJ1-3, with a possible D match to TRBD1 (5 bases). Germline CDR1 SEHNR, CDR2 FQNEAQ (reference sequence). The germline V and J ends were trimmed by 1 base and 0 bases, with 10 bases remaining between them. This CDR3 has 16 residues. This chain's CDR3 is CASSLGDVISGNTIYF. CDR3 sequence (DNA): TGTGCCAGCAGCTTAGGGGACGTGATCTCTGGAAACACCATATATTTT.

CDR3 protein: CSVVGAGAVNYGYTF. In DNA form, the CDR3 reads TGCAGCGTTGTGGGTGCGGGGGCAGTCAACTATGGCTACACCTTC. The chain recombines TRBV29-1 with TRBJ1-2, with D possibly matching TRBD1 (6 bases). This CDR3 is 15 amino acids long. Per germline, CDR1 SQVTM and CDR2 ANQGSEA. V lost 4 bases to trimming and J lost 2 bases, with 17 bases between them.

The chain recombines TRBV4-3 with TRBJ2-1, with TRBD1 matching 7 bases. This CDR3 is built from 15 residues. From germline, CDR1 is LGHNA and CDR2 YSLEER. The trim removed 1 base at V and 6 bases at J, leaving 6 bases unmatched. As DNA, the CDR3 is TGCGCCAGCAGCCAAGGGCGACAGGGTGCCAATGAGCAGTTCTTC. This gives the protein CASSQGRQGANEQFF.

This chain uses TRBV4-1 with TRBJ2-5; D possibly uses TRBD1 or TRBD2 (6 bases each). In germline, CDR1 is MGHRA, CDR2 YSYEKL. Trimming took off 3 bases at V and 1 base at J, with 24 bases between the two ends. The CDR3 extends over 19 amino acids. Here the CDR3 DNA reads TGCGCCAGCAGCCACCCAGTGACTGGGGGGCGCGGGATCCAAGAGACCCAGTACTTC. As protein: CASSHPVTGGRGIQETQYF.

This clone was seen a handful of times. Other nucleotide sequences in the sample specify the same CDR3. V and J are TRBV19 and TRBJ1-2; 8 bases are a match to TRBD1. The V and J ends lost 8 bases and 4 bases, in that order; junction bases with no gene match: 3. The CDR3 spans 12 residues. Germline CDR1 reads LNHDA; CDR2 reads SQIVND (reference sequence). The CDR3 DNA is TGTGCCAGTCGCGGACAGGGCTATGGCTACACCTTC. Protein: CASRGQGYGYTF.

The DNA of the CDR3 is TGCGCCAGCAGTCCGGGACTAGCGGTTTCGAGCTCCTACAATGAGCAGTTCTTC. Its translation: CASSPGLAVSSSYNEQFF. The rearrangement links TRBV10-2 to TRBJ2-1, with TRBD2 matching over 11 bases. Germline V CDR1 and CDR2: WSHSY, SAAADI. The CDR3 is made up of 18 amino acids. The V segment lost 5 bases and the J segment 0 bases; nucleotides outside the gene matches: 9.

This chain connects TRBV6-5 to TRBJ2-7, with 7 bases matching TRBD2. Germline V gene lookup returns CDR1 MNHEY and CDR2 SVGAGI. This CDR3 is 15 amino acids long. The J segment lost 5 bases and the V segment lost 6 bases, leaving 13 bases of the junction unmatched. CDR3 region: CASRGVGGSSNEQYF. For the CDR3, the DNA is TGTGCCAGCAGAGGGGTCGGGGGGAGCTCGAACGAGCAGTACTTC.

The J gene is TRBJ2-5, the V gene TRBV7-2, with a tentative D call TRBD1 (7 bases). The CDR3 is made up of 17 amino acids. CDR1 and CDR2 from the germline V gene are SGHTA and FQGNSA. Deletions cut 5 bases from V and 7 bases from J, with 26 bases between. The CDR3 DNA sequence: TGTGCCAGCAGCGCTAGTGCTCTGGGACAGTCGGGAGTGACCCAGTACTTC. This translates into CASSASALGQSGVTQYF. Combining the CDR3 with reference TRBV7-2 and TRBJ2-5 gives the whole variable domain GAGVSQSPSNKVTEKGKDVELRCDPISGHTALYWYRQSLGQGLEFLIYFQGNSAPDKSGLPSDRFSAERTGGSVSTLTIQRTQQEDSAVYLCASSASALGQSGVTQYFGPGTRLLVL.

This rearrangement joins TRBV11-2 to TRBJ2-3; 7 bases fit TRBD1. Trimming at V came to 1 base and at J to 11 bases, leaving 3 bases not matched to a gene. The V gene's germline CDR1 is SGHAT and CDR2 FQNNGV. The CDR3 is 12 amino acids. The CDR3 bases are TGTGCCAGCAGCTTAGGACAGGGTGGGCAGTATTTT. This codes for CASSLGQGGQYF. Filled out from reference TRBV11-2 and TRBJ2-3, the complete variable domain reads EAGVAQSPRYKIIEKRQSVAFWCNPISGHATLYWYQQILGQGPKLLIQFQNNGVVDDSQLPKDRFSAERLKGVDSTLKIQPAKLEDSAVYLCASSLGQGGQYFGPGTRLTVL.

This chain connects TRBV5-6 to TRBJ1-5; D is undetermined. The germline gives CDR1 SGHDT, CDR2 YYEEEE. The V and J ends lost 3 bases and 3 bases respectively, with 16 bases between them. The CDR3 runs 16 residues. The CDR3 sequence is CASSSPGSSINQPQHF. CDR3 nucleotide sequence: TGTGCCAGCAGCTCCCCAGGTTCCTCAATCAATCAGCCCCAGCATTTT.

The chain carries TRBV10-3 and TRBJ2-5; either TRBD1 or TRBD2 may fit D (5 bases each). CDR3 size: 14 residues. Germline V gives CDR1 ENHRY, CDR2 SYGVKD. Deletions cut 6 bases from V and 1 base from J, with 12 bases between. The CDR3 reads CAIRPRDGQETQYF. The CDR3 nucleotides read TGTGCCATCAGACCCCGGGACGGCCAAGAGACCCAGTACTTC.